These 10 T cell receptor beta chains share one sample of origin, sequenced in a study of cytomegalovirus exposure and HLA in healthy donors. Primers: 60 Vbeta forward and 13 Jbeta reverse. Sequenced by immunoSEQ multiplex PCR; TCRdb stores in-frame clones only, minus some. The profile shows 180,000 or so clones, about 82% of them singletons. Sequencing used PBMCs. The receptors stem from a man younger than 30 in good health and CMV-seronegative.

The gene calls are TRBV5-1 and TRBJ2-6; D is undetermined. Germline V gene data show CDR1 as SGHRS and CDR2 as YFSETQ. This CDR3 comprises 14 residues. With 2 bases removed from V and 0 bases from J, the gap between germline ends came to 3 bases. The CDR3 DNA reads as TGCGCCAGCAGCTTCAACTCTGGGGCCAACGTCCTGACTTTC. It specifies CASSFNSGANVLTF.

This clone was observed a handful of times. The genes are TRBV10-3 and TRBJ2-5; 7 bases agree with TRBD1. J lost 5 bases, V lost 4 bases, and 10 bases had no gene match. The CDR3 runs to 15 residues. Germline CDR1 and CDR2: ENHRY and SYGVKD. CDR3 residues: CAISGSQGRGETQYF. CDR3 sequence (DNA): TGTGCCATCAGTGGTTCACAGGGGAGAGGCGAGACCCAGTACTTC.

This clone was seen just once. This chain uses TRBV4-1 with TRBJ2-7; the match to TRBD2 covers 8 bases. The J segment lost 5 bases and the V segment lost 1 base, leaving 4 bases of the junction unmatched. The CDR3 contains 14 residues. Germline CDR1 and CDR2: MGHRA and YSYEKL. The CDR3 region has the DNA TGCGCCAGCAGCCAAGGGACTAGCTTAGACGAGCAGTACTTC. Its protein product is CASSQGTSLDEQYF.

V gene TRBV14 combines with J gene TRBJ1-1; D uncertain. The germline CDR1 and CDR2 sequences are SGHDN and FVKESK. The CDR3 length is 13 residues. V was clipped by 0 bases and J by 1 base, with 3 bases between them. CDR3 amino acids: CASSQDRNTEAFF. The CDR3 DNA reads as TGTGCCAGCAGCCAAGACAGGAACACTGAAGCTTTCTTT.

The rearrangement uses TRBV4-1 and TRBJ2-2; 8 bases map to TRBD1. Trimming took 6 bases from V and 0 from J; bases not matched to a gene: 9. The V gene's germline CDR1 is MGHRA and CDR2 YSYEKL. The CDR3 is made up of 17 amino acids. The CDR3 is CASSVTGQGTNTGELFF. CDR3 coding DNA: TGCGCCAGCAGTGTCACCGGACAGGGCACGAACACCGGGGAGCTGTTTTTT.

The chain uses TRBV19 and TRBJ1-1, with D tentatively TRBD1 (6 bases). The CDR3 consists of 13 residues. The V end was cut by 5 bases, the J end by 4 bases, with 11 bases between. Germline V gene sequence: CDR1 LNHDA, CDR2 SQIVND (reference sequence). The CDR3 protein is CASSPAGATEAFF. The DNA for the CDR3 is TGTGCCAGTAGTCCCGCGGGGGCCACTGAAGCTTTCTTT.

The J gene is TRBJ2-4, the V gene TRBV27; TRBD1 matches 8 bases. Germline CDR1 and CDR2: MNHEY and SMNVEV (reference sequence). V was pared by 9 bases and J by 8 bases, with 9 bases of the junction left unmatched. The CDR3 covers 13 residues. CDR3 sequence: CASNRGVGDIQYF. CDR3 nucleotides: TGTGCCAGTAACAGGGGGGTAGGGGACATTCAGTACTTC.

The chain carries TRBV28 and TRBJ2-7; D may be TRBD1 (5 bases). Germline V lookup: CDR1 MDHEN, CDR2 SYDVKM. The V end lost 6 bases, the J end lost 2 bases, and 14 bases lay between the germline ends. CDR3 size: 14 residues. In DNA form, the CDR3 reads TGTGCCAGCAGCCAGGGCGGAAGTACCTACGAGCAGTACTTC. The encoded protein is CASSQGGSTYEQYF.

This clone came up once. This chain's CDR3 is CASSLRNEQFF. The DNA of the CDR3 is TGTGCCAGTAGTCTACGCAATGAGCAGTTCTTC. The chain couples TRBV19 to TRBJ2-1; D is undetermined. The CDR3 is made up of 11 amino acids. CDR1 is LNHDA, CDR2 SQIVND, per germline (reference sequence). The ends were cut back, 5 bases at V and 6 bases at J, with 5 bases in the middle.

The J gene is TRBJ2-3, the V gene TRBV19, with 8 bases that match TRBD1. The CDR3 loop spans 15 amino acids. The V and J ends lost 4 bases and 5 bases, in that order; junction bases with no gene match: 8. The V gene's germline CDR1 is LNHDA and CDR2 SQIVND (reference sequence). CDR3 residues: CASSTRTGTVDTQYF. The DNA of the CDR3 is TGTGCCAGTAGTACCCGGACAGGGACTGTAGATACGCAGTATTTT.